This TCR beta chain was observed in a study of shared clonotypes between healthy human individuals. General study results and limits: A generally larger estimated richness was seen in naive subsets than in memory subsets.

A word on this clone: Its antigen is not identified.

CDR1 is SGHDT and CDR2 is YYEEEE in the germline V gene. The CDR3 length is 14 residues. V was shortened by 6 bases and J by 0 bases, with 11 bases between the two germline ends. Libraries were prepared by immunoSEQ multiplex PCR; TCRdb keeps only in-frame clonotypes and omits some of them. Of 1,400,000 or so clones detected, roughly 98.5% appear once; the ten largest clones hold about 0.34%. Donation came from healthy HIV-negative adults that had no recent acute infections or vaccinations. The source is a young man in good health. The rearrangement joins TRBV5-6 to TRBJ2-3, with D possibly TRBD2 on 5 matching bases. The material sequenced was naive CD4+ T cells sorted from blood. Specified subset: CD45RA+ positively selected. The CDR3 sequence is CASNRGHSTDTQYF. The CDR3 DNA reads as TGTGCCAGCAACAGAGGGCATAGCACAGATACGCAGTATTTT.